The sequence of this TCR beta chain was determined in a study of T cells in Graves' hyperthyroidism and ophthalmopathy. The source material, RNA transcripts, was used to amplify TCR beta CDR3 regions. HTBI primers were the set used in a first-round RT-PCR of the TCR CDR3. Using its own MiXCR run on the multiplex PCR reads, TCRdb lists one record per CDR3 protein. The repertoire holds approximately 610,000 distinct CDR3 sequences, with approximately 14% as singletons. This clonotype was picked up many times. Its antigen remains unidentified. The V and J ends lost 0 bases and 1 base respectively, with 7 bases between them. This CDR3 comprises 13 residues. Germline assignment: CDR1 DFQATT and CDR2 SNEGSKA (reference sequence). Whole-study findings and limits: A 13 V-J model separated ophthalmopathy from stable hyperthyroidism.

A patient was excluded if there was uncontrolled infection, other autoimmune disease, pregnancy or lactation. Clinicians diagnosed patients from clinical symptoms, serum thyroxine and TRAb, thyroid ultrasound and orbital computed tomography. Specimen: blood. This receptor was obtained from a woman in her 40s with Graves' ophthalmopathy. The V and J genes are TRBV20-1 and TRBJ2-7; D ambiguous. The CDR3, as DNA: TGCAGTGCTAGAGATCTAGATTCCTACGAGCAGTACTTC. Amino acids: CSARDLDSYEQYF.